Presented here are 10 T cell receptor beta chains from one specimen sequenced in a study of identifying expanded T cells in peripheral blood. Clones were read by immunoSEQ multiplex PCR, and TCRdb kept only the in-frame ones, dropping some. The data contain about 86,000 clones, around 84% of them seen just once; the ten biggest clones take up 3.5% to 5.5%. Specimen: blood. The source of these receptors is a person aged 18-69 years in good health.

The chain couples TRBV9 to TRBJ2-3, with D possibly matching TRBD2 (6 bases). The CDR3 runs 17 residues. The germline gives CDR1 SGDLS, CDR2 YYNGEE. V was pared by 4 bases and J by 0 bases, with 18 bases between. The CDR3 DNA sequence: TGTGCCAGCAGCCAATCCCCGCGGGAAGCTAGCACAGATACGCAGTATTTT. Translated: CASSQSPREASTDTQYF.

This clone turned up a few times. This chain joins TRBV5-1 and TRBJ1-2; 8 nucleotides agree with TRBD1. J was trimmed by 8 bases and V by 4 bases; bases with no gene match: 7. The CDR3 has 13 residues. From germline, CDR1 is SGHRS and CDR2 YFSETQ. CDR3 coding DNA: TGCGCCAGCAGCCCGGACAGGGCAGCGGGCTACACCTTC. Its protein is CASSPDRAAGYTF.

J is TRBJ2-1 and V is TRBV5-1; D is undetermined. The length of the CDR3 is 12 residues. The germline V gene encodes CDR1 SGHRS and CDR2 YFSETQ. V gave up 1 base and J gave up 6 bases, with 5 bases separating them. CDR3 sequence (DNA): TGCGCCAGCAGCTTGCTGGGCAATGAGCAGTTCTTC. Translation gives CASSLLGNEQFF.

The genes are TRBV9 and TRBJ2-6; 8 bases map to TRBD2. The CDR3 runs to 15 residues. V lost 4 bases to trimming and J lost 0 bases; unmatched junction nucleotides: 0. CDR1 SGDLS and CDR2 YYNGEE come from the germline V gene. This CDR3 reads CASSSGGSGANVLTF. In DNA form, the CDR3 reads TGTGCCAGCAGCAGCGGGGGCTCTGGGGCCAACGTCCTGACTTTC.

The chain couples TRBV29-1 to TRBJ1-1; D uncertain. V was clipped by 7 bases and J by 1 base, with 13 bases between them. This CDR3 region has 13 residues. The V gene's germline CDR1 is SQVTM and CDR2 ANQGSEA. CDR3 DNA: TGCAGCGCCGATTCCAGCTGGAACACTGAAGCTTTCTTT. It specifies CSADSSWNTEAFF. Full variable domain (missing parts from reference TRBV29-1 and TRBJ1-1): SAVISQKPSRDICQRGTSLTIQCQVDSQVTMMFWYRQQPGQSLTLIATANQGSEATYESGFVIDKFPISRPNLTFSTLTVSNMSPEDSSIYLCSADSSWNTEAFFGQGTRLTVV.

The rearrangement links TRBV5-1 to TRBJ2-1; TRBD2 agrees at 9 bases. CDR1 is SGHRS, CDR2 YFSETQ, per germline. The CDR3 covers 15 residues. J gave up 9 bases and V 1 base, and 8 bases lay outside the gene matches. Written as DNA, the CDR3 is TGCGCCAGCAGCTTGCCCAGCGGGGGGCCTGGTGAGCAGTTCTTC. Residues: CASSLPSGGPGEQFF.

This clone was counted a single time. The rearrangement links TRBV6-1 to TRBJ2-1; 7 nucleotides agree with TRBD1. J was trimmed by 0 bases and V by 8 bases; bases with no gene match: 7. Per germline, CDR1 MNHNS and CDR2 SASEGT. This CDR3 region has 15 residues. In DNA form, the CDR3 reads TGTGCCAGCCACTGGGACAGTGGCTCCTACAATGAGCAGTTCTTC. Translation: CASHWDSGSYNEQFF.

The J gene is TRBJ1-1, the V gene TRBV18; no clear D. Germline CDR1 KGHSH, CDR2 LQKENI. Trimming took off 3 bases at V and 5 bases at J, with 10 bases between the two ends. The CDR3 is 13 amino acids. The CDR3 DNA follows: TGTGCCAGCTCACCGATAGAGGGTACTGAAGCTTTCTTT. Translation gives CASSPIEGTEAFF.

This clone was seen a handful of times. V is TRBV2 and J is TRBJ1-2, with D uncertain. Germline values: CDR1 SNHLY, CDR2 FYNNEI. V lost 1 base and J lost 5, with 8 bases in between. The CDR3 runs 13 residues. CDR3 DNA sequence: TGTGCCAGCAGTGAAGACCAAGTTTATGGCTACACCTTC. Translated, it gives CASSEDQVYGYTF. Supplemented by reference TRBV2 and TRBJ1-2, the full variable domain reads EPEVTQTPSHQVTQMGQEVILRCVPISNHLYFYWYRQILGQKVEFLVSFYNNEISEKSEIFDDQFSVERPDGSNFTLKIRSTKLEDSAMYFCASSEDQVYGYTFGSGTRLTVV.

The CDR3 reads CASSLRWTGTFTYEQYF. In DNA form, the CDR3 reads TGTGCCAGTAGTCTTCGATGGACGGGAACCTTTACCTACGAGCAGTACTTC. The chain has TRBV19 and TRBJ2-7; TRBD2 might be the D (5 bases). This CDR3 comprises 17 residues. V gave up 5 bases and J gave up 2 bases, with 22 bases separating them. Germline loops: CDR1 LNHDA, CDR2 SQIVND (reference sequence).